The entry below gives a single TCR beta chain sequence along with its context. As yet, its antigen is unknown. Treatment: around 19 received Ad26.COV2.S at low or high dose, single or two shots; 5 received placebo; per-sample allocation not given. It was on day 63 after the first vaccine or placebo injection that samples were taken. It was an adult aged 18-55 years in Boston who was the donor. Data came from immunoSEQ multiplex PCR; TCRdb stores just in-frame clones and leaves some out. The sample has about 350,000 clones, approximately 86% seen once. This sample was included in a study of Ad26.COV2.S vaccination and SARS-CoV-2 variants. General study results and limits: Researchers reported similar non-spike TCR breadth in vaccine and placebo recipients. TCR breadth and depth analyses may have underestimated total T cell responses.

The CDR3 sequence is 14 residues long. This sample comprised peripheral blood, obtained in a trial of Ad26.COV2.S vaccine versus placebo. The receptor was derived from a person between 18 and 65 years old who received the Ad26.COV2.S COVID-19 vaccine or a placebo. The V and J genes are TRBV21-1 and TRBJ2-7; TRBD2 is the table's D call, not checked against the DNA. TRBV21-1 corresponds to a pseudogene. The CDR3 region has the DNA TGTGCCAGCAGCCCACCGGGGGGGTCCTACGAGCAGTACTTC. Its translation: CASSPPGGSYEQYF.